The source of this TCR beta chain is a study of T cells in Graves' hyperthyroidism and ophthalmopathy. This CDR3 is built from 15 residues. CDR1 is SEHNR, CDR2 FQNEAQ, per germline (reference sequence). V was clipped by 3 bases and J by 4 bases, with 13 bases between them. This clonotype was observed many times. Amplified TCR beta CDR3 regions came from RNA transcripts. First-round RT-PCR with HTBI primers amplified the TCR CDR3 region. TCRdb ran MiXCR on the multiplex PCR reads and lists one entry per CDR3 protein. The sample yields about 560,000 distinct CDR3 sequences, roughly a sixth seen once. The chain employs TRBV7-9 and TRBJ2-1, with unresolved D. The sample consisted of blood. The clonotype was recovered from a woman aged 18-30 years with Graves' hyperthyroidism. CDR3 in DNA: TGTGCCAGCAGCTTGATGGGCCGAAGGTACAATGAGCAGTTCTTC. Translation: CASSLMGRRYNEQFF.